This entry lists 11 T cell receptor beta chains sequenced from one sample in a study of T-cell reconstitution after alpha-beta-depleted transplantation in children (dated by TCRdb to 2016 to 2017). Receptor libraries were prepared by PCR. Instrument on record: Illumina HiSeq 2500. TCR library preparation used molecular barcoding, with unique molecular identifiers applied to normalize quantification of the TCRbeta repertoire. The public reads were reprocessed in TCRdb via fastp at Q25 and MiXCR, keeping in-frame beta chains. One record per CDR3 amino acid sequence lists the most common genes and DNA. The sample table holds about 1,000,000 distinct CDR3 sequences, of which under 30% were seen once. About 28% of the sample comes from the top ten. In light of the paper, this sample's treatment or condition label describes: allogeneic hematopoietic cell transplantation with graft depleted of TCRalphabeta T cells and CD19 B cells.

The sample was PBMCs, mostly from graft donor cells, taken 360 days after TCRalphabeta/CD19-depleted stem cell transplant. The origin of the receptors is a boy under two years old who had a stem cell transplant for SCID, so the T cells may come from the graft donor.

J is TRBJ2-3 and V is TRBV7-2; no firm D call. V lost 1 base and J lost 5, with 7 bases in between. Per the germline V gene, CDR1 is SGHTA and CDR2 is FQGNSA. The CDR3 covers 13 residues. The CDR3 is CASSLGSIDTQYF. The CDR3 bases are TGTGCCAGCAGCTTAGGGTCCATAGATACGCAGTATTTT.

The V gene is TRBV4-3, the J gene TRBJ2-1, with 13 bases matching TRBD2. Germline lookup yields CDR1 LGHNA and CDR2 YSLEER. This CDR3 has 16 residues. V lost 1 base and J lost 8; bases outside the gene matches: 5. The CDR3 region is CASSQVTSGGRYEQFF. The CDR3 DNA sequence: TGCGCCAGCAGCCAAGTGACTAGCGGGGGGAGGTATGAGCAGTTCTTC.

This sequence joins TRBV28 and TRBJ2-1, with D perhaps TRBD1 (5 bases). The germline V gene has CDR1 MDHEN and CDR2 SYDVKM. CDR3 length: 16 residues. V was trimmed by 5 bases and J by 10 bases, leaving 24 bases between them. CDR3 DNA: TGTGCCAGCAGTCCACGAATCGGAAGACAGCGCAGCGAGCAGTTCTTC. Protein product: CASSPRIGRQRSEQFF.

This chain connects TRBV4-1 to TRBJ2-7; possibly TRBD2 for D (6 bases). The ends were cut back, 0 bases at V and 4 bases at J, with 13 bases in the middle. Germline V gene data show CDR1 as MGHRA and CDR2 as YSYEKL. This CDR3 spans 15 amino acids. In nucleotides, the CDR3 is TGCGCCAGCAGCCAAGAGCAAGTGGGGAGGTACGAGCAGTACTTC. It translates to CASSQEQVGRYEQYF.

This chain links TRBV9 with TRBJ2-2; 10 bases align to TRBD2. CDR1 is SGDLS, CDR2 YYNGEE, per germline. CDR3 length: 16 residues. V lost 2 bases and J lost 6; bases outside the gene matches: 7. CDR3 sequence (DNA): TGTGCCAGCAGCGTCAGAGCGGGGGGGCCCCCCGGGGAGCTGTTTTTT. Protein: CASSVRAGGPPGELFF.

Ten or more counts support this clonotype. The J gene is TRBJ2-5, the V gene TRBV7-3; no definite D call. The CDR3 loop spans 13 amino acids. Trimming pared 1 base from V and 4 bases from J, leaving 7 bases between. Germline CDR1 reads SGHTA; CDR2 reads FQGTGA. The CDR3 nucleotides are TGTGCCAGCAGCTTAATGGTTCGAGAGACCCAGTACTTC. Translation gives CASSLMVRETQYF.

V and J are TRBV9 and TRBJ2-3; no clear D gene. Germline CDR1 is SGDLS and CDR2 is YYNGEE. The CDR3 extends over 13 amino acids. Trimming pared 6 bases from V and 0 bases from J, leaving 8 bases between. As DNA, the CDR3 is TGTGCCAGCACCACTGAAAGCACAGATACGCAGTATTTT. This codes for CASTTESTDTQYF.

This clonotype was counted a single time. The gene calls are TRBV20-1 and TRBJ2-3; D is ambiguous. Germline V gene data show CDR1 as DFQATT and CDR2 as SNEGSKA (reference sequence). The V end was cut by 8 bases, the J end by 0 bases, with 18 bases between. CDR3 length: 15 residues. CDR3 region: CSLVELVTSTDTQYF. CDR3 nucleotide sequence: TGCAGTCTCGTCGAATTGGTGACTAGCACAGATACGCAGTATTTT.

In this sample, this clonotype turned up a few times. This chain uses TRBV6-1 with TRBJ2-1, with D perhaps TRBD1 or TRBD2 (6 bases each). Trimming shortened V by 7 bases and J by 5 bases, and 24 bases separated the two germline ends. CDR1 MNHNS and CDR2 SASEGT come from the germline V gene. This CDR3 contains 17 residues. CDR3 DNA: TGTGCCAGCAAACACTCCGCCACCATAGGGGGGAACAATGAGCAGTTCTTC. This sequence encodes CASKHSATIGGNNEQFF.

This clonotype was detected a few times. The chain recombines TRBV18 with TRBJ1-5, with D perhaps TRBD1 (5 bases). Per the germline V gene, CDR1 is KGHSH and CDR2 is LQKENI. V was cut by 6 bases and J by 6 bases, with 18 bases left in between. The CDR3 length is 15 residues. This CDR3 reads CASSSAGTFGQPQHF. In DNA form, the CDR3 reads TGTGCCAGCTCGTCAGCAGGGACCTTTGGTCAGCCCCAGCATTTT.

CDR3 sequence reads: CASSQGRDEQYF. The CDR3 bases are TGTGCCAGCAGCCAAGGGAGGGACGAGCAGTACTTC. The chain is built from TRBV3-1 and TRBJ2-7; TRBD2 might be the D (6 bases). Germline V lookup: CDR1 LGHDT, CDR2 YNNKEL (reference sequence). This CDR3 is built from 12 residues. V was cut by 1 base and J by 5 bases, with 6 bases left in between.